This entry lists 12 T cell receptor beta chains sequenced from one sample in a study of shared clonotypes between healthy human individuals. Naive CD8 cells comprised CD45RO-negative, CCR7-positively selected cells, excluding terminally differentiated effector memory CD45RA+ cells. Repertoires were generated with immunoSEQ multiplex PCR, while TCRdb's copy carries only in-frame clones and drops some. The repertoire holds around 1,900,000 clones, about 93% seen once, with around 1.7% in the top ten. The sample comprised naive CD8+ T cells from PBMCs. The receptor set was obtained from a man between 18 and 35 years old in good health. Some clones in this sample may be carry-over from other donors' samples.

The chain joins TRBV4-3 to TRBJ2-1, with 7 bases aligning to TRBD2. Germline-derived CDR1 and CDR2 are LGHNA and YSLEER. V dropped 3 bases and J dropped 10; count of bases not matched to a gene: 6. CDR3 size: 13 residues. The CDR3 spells CASSHNSGREQFF. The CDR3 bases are TGCGCCAGCAGCCACAATAGCGGGCGGGAGCAGTTCTTC.

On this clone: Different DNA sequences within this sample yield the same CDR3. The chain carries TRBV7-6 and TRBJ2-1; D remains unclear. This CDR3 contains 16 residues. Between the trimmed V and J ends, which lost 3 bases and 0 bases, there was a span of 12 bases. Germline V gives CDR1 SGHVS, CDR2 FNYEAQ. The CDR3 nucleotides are TGTGCCAGCAGCTTGGGCGCTAGTCCCTCCTACAATGAGCAGTTCTTC. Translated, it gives CASSLGASPSYNEQFF.

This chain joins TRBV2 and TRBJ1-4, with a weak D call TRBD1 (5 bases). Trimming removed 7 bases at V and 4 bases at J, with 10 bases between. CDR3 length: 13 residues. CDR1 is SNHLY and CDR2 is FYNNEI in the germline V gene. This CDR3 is CASNNRHNEKLFF. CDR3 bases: TGTGCCAGCAACAACAGGCATAATGAAAAACTGTTTTTT.

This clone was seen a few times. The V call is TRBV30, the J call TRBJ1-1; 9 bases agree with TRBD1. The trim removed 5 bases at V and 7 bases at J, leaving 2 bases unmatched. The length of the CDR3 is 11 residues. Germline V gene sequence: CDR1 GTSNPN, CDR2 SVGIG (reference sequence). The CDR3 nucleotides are TGTGCCTGGGGACAGGGGTTTGAAGCTTTCTTT. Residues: CAWGQGFEAFF.

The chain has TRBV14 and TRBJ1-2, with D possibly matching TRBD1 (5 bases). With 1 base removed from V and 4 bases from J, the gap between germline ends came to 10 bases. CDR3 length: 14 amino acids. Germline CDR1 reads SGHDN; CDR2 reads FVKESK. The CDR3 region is CASSQAVGGYGYTF. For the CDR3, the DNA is TGTGCCAGCAGCCAAGCAGTTGGGGGCTATGGCTACACCTTC.

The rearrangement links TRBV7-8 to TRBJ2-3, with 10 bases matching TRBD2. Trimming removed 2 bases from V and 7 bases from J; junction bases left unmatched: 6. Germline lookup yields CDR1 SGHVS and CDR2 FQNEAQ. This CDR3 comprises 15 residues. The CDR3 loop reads CASSLLAGEANTQYF. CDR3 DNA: TGTGCCAGCAGCTTACTAGCGGGAGAGGCCAATACGCAGTATTTT.

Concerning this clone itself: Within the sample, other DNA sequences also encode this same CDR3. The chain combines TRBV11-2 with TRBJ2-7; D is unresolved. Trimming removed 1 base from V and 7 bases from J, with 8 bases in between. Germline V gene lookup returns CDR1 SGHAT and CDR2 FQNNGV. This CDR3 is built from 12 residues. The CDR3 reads CASSLVSLEQYF. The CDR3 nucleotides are TGTGCCAGCAGCTTAGTCTCCTTAGAGCAGTACTTC.

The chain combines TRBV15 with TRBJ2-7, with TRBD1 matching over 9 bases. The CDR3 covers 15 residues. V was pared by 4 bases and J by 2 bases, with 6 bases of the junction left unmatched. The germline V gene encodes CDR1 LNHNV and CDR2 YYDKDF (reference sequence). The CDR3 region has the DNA TGTGCCACCAGCAACCGGGACAGGGTAACCTACGAGCAGTACTTC. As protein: CATSNRDRVTYEQYF.

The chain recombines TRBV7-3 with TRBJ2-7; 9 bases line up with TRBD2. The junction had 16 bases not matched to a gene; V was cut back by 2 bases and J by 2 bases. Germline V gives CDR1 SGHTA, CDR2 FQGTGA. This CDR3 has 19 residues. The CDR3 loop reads CASSLYSETSGSRAYEQYF. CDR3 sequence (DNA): TGTGCCAGCAGCTTATACTCGGAGACTAGCGGAAGTAGGGCCTACGAGCAGTACTTC.

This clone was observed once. The CDR3 bases are TGCGCCAGCAGCTTGGTAATTTTGGACAGGGGGTTGAACACTGAAGCTTTCTTT. Amino acid sequence: CASSLVILDRGLNTEAFF. This chain connects TRBV5-1 to TRBJ1-1, with 10 bases aligning to TRBD1. The CDR3 spans 18 residues. Germline V gene lookup returns CDR1 SGHRS and CDR2 YFSETQ. V gave up 0 bases and J gave up 0 bases; unmatched junction bases: 8. Drawing the rest from reference TRBV5-1 and TRBJ1-1, the complete variable domain is KAGVTQTPRYLIKTRGQQVTLSCSPISGHRSVSWYQQTPGQGLQFLFEYFSETQRNKGNFPGRFSGRQFSNSRSEMNVSTLELGDSALYLCASSLVILDRGLNTEAFFGQGTRLTVV.

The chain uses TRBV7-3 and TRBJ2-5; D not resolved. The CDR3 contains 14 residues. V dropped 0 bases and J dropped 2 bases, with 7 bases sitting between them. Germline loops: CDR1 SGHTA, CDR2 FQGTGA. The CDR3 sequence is CASSLTGSQETQYF. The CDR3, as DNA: TGTGCCAGCAGCTTAACGGGCAGTCAAGAGACCCAGTACTTC.

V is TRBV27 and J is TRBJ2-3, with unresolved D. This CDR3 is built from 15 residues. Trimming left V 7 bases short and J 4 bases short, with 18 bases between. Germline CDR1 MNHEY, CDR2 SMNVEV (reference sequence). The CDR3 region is CASKEWRGASDTQYF. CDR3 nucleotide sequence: TGTGCCAGCAAAGAGTGGCGAGGTGCGTCAGATACGCAGTATTTT.